The source of this T cell receptor beta chain is a study of radiotherapy plus CTLA-4 blockade in lung cancer. Whole-study findings and limits: TCR clones from tumors expanded in blood after radiotherapy plus ipilimumab.

Using immunoSEQ multiplex PCR, the repertoire was profiled, and TCRdb retains in-frame clones only, with some absent. The sample lists tens of thousands of clones, about 83% occurring once. Germline CDR1 LNHDA, CDR2 SQIVND (reference sequence). The CDR3 runs to 15 residues. V shed 7 bases and J shed 4 bases, with 19 bases lying between them. Each patient with chemo-refractory metastatic non-small-cell lung cancer was treated with focal radiation plus CTLA-4 blockade using ipilimumab. There are a few counts of this clone. What it binds is unknown. The sample here was peripheral blood, taken from a patient treated with radiotherapy plus ipilimumab. This chain links TRBV19 with TRBJ1-2; D not resolved. The source is a human donor with non-small cell lung cancer who had stable disease on radiotherapy plus ipilimumab. CDR3 nucleotides: TGTGCCAGTATAGCAACCGGGCCTTCACTCTATGGCTACACCTTC. Its protein product is CASIATGPSLYGYTF. Variable domain in full (rest from reference TRBV19 and TRBJ1-2): DGGITQSPKYLFRKEGQNVTLSCEQNLNHDAMYWYRQDPGQGLRLIYYSQIVNDFQKGDIAEGYSVSREKKESFPLTVTSAQKNPTAFYLCASIATGPSLYGYTFGSGTRLTVV.